This entry is about one T cell receptor (beta chain). Its antigen is as yet unknown. Memory T cells were CD45RO+, naive were CD45RA+, sorted by FACS. This specimen belongs to a study of regulatory dendritic cells for organ transplantation. Generated by immunoSEQ multiplex PCR, the TCRdb table keeps only in-frame clones and is missing some. The sample lists tens of thousands of clones, roughly 80% occurring once. Germline CDR1 SGHRS, CDR2 YFSETQ. The CDR3 spans 16 residues. Germline trimming cut 2 bases from V and 5 bases from J; bases unmatched to any gene: 8. Whole-study results and caveats: Regulatory dendritic cells appeared to expand memory CD8+ clones less than mature ones.

What was sequenced was naive CD4+ T cells from blood. The sample's subset: CD45RA+ naive T cells. The TCR originated in a human donor in good health. The gene calls are TRBV5-1 and TRBJ2-2; TRBD2 aligns across 8 bases. The CDR3: CASSFWSGGSTGELFF. Here the CDR3 DNA reads TGCGCCAGCAGCTTTTGGAGCGGGGGTAGTACCGGGGAGCTGTTTTTT.